This T cell receptor (beta chain) was recorded in a study of blood T cells in healthy people across ages. Whole-study findings and limits: Long-lived donors exceeded aged donors in naive CD4+ cells and diversity. In these data, TCR beta diversity tracked strongly with naive T cell percentage.

For this clonotype: Antigen specificity is unknown.

V lost 3 bases to trimming and J lost 4 bases, with 20 bases between them. Germline lookup yields CDR1 ENHRY and CDR2 SYGVKD. This CDR3 is 17 amino acids long. For the second PCR, which ran for about 7 to 11 cycles, a sample-barcoded 5' primer and a J-beta primer mix were used. TCRdb redid the calling of the 5' RACE reads with MiXCR, one entry per CDR3 protein. The sample yields about 650,000 distinct CDR3 sequences, under 65% seen once. Sequenced sample: blood. The sequence was obtained from an elderly woman in good health. The chain employs TRBV10-3 and TRBJ2-3; D unresolved. The DNA of the CDR3 is TGTGCCATCAGTGAACGTCCGGGCTCCGTCGGGCCAGATACGCAGTATTTT. Residues: CAISERPGSVGPDTQYF.